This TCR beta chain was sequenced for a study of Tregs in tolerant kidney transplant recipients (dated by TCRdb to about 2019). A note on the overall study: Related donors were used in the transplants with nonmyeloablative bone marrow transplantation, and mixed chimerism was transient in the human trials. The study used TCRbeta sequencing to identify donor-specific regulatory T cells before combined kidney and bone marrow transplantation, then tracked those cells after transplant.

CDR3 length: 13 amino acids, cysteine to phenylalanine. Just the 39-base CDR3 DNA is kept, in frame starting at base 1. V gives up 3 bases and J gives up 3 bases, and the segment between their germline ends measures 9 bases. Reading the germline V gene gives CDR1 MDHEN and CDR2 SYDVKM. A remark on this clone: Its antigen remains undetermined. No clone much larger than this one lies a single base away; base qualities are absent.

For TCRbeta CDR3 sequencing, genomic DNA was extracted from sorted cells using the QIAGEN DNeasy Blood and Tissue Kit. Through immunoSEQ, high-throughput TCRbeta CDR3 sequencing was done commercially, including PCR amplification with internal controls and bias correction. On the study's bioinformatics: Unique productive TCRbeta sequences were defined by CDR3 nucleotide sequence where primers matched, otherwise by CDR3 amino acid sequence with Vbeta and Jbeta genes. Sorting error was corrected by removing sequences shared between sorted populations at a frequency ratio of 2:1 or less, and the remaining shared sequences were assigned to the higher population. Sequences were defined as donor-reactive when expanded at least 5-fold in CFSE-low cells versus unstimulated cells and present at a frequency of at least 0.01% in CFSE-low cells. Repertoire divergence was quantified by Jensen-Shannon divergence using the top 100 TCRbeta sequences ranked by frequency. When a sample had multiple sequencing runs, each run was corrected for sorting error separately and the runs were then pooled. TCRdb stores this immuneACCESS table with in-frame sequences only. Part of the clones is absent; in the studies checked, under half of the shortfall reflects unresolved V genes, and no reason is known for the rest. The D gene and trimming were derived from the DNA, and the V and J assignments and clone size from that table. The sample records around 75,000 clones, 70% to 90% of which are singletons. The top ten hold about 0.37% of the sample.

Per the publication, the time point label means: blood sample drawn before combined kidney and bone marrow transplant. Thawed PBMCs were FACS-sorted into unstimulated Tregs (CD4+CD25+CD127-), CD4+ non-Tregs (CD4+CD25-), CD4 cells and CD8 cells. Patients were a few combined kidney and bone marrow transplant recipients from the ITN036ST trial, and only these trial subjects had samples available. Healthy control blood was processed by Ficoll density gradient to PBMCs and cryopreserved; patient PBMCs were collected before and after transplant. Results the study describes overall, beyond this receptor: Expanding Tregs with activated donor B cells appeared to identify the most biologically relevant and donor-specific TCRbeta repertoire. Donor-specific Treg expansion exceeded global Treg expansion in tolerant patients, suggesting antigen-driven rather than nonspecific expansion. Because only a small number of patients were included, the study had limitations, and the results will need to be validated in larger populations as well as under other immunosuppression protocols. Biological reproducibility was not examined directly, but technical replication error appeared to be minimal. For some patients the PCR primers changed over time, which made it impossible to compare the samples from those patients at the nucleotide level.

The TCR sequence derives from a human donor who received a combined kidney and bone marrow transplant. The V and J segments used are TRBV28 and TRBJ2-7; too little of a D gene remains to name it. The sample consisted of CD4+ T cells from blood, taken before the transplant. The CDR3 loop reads CASSFTVSYEQYF. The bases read TGTGCCAGCAGTTTTACGGTGAGCTACGAGCAGTACTTC.